The clone carrying this TCR beta chain was detected only a few times. The antigen remains unidentified. These data belong to a study of cytomegalovirus exposure and HLA in healthy donors. Points from the study as a whole: Reportedly, a later analysis found an Asian-associated ancestry cluster had fewer N-insertions than the approximately 670-donor mean.

Germline V gene data show CDR1 as SNHLY and CDR2 as FYNNEI. The CDR3 runs 17 residues. The junction had 10 bases not matched to a gene; V was cut back by 6 bases and J by 2 bases. In the PCR, 60 Vbeta and 13 Jbeta primers were used. Method: immunoSEQ multiplex PCR; TCRdb's copy keeps in-frame clones and lacks some. The sample records 150,000 to 200,000 clones, over 75% being singletons. The chain combines TRBV2 with TRBJ2-5, with 12 bases fitting TRBD1. This clonotype originated in a man aged 18-30 years in good health and CMV-seronegative. The sample taken for sequencing was PBMCs. In DNA, the CDR3 is TGTGCCAGCAGCCAGGGAAGGGACAGGGGGCGGCAAGAGACCCAGTACTTC. It specifies CASSQGRDRGRQETQYF.